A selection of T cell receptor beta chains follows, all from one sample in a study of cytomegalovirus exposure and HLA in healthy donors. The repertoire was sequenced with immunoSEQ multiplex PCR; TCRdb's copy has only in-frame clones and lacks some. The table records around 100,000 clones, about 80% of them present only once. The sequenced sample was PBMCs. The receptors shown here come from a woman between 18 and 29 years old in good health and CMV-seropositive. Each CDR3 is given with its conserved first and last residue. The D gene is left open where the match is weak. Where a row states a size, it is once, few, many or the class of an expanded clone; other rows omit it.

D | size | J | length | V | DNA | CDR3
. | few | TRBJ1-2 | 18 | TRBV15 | TGTGCCACCAGTCCCTCCATTGGGTTCGGGGGGGTGAGCTATGGCTACACCTTC | CATSPSIGFGGVSYGYTF
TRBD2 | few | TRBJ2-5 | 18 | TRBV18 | TGTGCCAGCTCACCAGTGGGACTAGCGGGAGGGAGCCAAGAGACCCAGTACTTC | CASSPVGLAGGSQETQYF
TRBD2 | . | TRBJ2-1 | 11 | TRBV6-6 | TGTGCCAGCACCCAGGCGGGGGGGGTTTTCTTC | CASTQAGGVFF
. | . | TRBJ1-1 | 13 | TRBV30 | TGTGCCTGGAGCGAGACTCTGAACACTGAAGCTTTCTTT | CAWSETLNTEAFF
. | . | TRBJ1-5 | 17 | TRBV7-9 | TGTGCCAGCAGCTTGGGGGGGGCGGGGCCGGCGAATCAGCCCCAGCATTTT | CASSLGGAGPANQPQHF
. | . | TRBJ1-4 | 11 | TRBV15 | TGTGCCACCAGCCGTACAGAAAAACTGTTTTTT | CATSRTEKLFF
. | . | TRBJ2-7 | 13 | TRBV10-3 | TGTGCCATCAGTGCCCAGGTTAGGTACGAGCAGTACTTC | CAISAQVRYEQYF
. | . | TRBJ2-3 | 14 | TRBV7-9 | TGTGCCAGCAGCCCCACGGGGAGCACAGATACGCAGTATTTT | CASSPTGSTDTQYF
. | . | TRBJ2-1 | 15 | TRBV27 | TGTGCCAGCAGAGCAGGGGAGAGAATCTACAATGAGCAGTTCTTC | CASRAGERIYNEQFF
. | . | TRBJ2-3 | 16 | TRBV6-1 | TGTGCCAGCAGTGAGAGGGCACGCGGTCTCACAGATACGCAGTATTTT | CASSERARGLTDTQYF
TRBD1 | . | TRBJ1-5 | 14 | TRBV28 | TGTGCCAGCAGTTTAAGGGGGCTTGGACAGCCCCAGCATTTT | CASSLRGLGQPQHF
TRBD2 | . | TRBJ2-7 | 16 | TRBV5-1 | TGCGCCAGCAGCTTGGCCGGACTAGCGGGAGGCTACGAGCAGTACTTC | CASSLAGLAGGYEQYF